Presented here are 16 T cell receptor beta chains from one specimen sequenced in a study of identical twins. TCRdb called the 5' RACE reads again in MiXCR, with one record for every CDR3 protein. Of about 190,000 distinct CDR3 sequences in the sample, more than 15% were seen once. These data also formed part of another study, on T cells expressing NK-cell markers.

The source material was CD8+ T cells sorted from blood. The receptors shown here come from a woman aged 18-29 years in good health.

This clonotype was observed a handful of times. This CDR3 reads CASSEYQGNWEQFF. CDR3 nucleotide sequence: TGTGCCAGCAGTGAATACCAGGGTAATTGGGAGCAGTTCTTC. The chain uses TRBV25-1 and TRBJ2-1; maybe TRBD1 (5 bases). The CDR3 has 14 residues. Trimming shortened V by 0 bases and J by 10 bases, and 13 bases separated the two germline ends. Germline V CDR1 and CDR2: MGHDK, SYGVNS.

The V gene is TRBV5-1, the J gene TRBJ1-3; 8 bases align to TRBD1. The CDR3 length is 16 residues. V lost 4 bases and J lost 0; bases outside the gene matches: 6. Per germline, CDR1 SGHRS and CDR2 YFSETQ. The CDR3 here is CASSDGQGGSGNTIYF. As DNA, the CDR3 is TGCGCCAGCAGCGACGGACAGGGAGGCTCTGGAAACACCATATATTTT.

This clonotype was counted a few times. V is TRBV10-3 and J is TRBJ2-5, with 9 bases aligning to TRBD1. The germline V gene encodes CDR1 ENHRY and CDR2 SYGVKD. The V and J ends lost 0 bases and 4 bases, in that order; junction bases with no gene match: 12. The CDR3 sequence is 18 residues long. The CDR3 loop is CAISESRGQGRGRETQYF. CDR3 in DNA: TGTGCCATCAGTGAGTCTCGGGGACAGGGCCGCGGTAGAGAGACCCAGTACTTC.

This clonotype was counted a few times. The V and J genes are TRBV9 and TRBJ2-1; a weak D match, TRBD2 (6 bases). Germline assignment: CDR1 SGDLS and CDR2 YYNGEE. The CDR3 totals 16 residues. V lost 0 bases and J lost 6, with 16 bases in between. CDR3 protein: CASSVGLGEVLNEQFF. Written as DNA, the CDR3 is TGTGCCAGCAGCGTAGGTTTGGGGGAGGTTCTCAATGAGCAGTTCTTC.

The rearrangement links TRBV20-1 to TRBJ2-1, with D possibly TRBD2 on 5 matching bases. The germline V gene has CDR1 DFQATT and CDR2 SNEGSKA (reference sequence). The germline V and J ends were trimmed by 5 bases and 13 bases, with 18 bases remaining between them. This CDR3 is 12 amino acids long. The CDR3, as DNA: TGCAGTGCTCCAACAAGTCCCGGAGGACAGTTCTTC. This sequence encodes CSAPTSPGGQFF.

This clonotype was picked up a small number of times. CDR3 sequence reads: CASSLAGLAGGYQETQYF. The CDR3 nucleotides are TGCGCCAGCAGCTTGGCGGGACTAGCGGGGGGATACCAAGAGACCCAGTACTTC. This chain connects TRBV5-1 to TRBJ2-5; 15 bases line up with TRBD2. Germline lookup yields CDR1 SGHRS and CDR2 YFSETQ. The CDR3 runs to 18 residues. Trimming at V came to 0 bases and at J to 0 bases, leaving 3 bases not matched to a gene.

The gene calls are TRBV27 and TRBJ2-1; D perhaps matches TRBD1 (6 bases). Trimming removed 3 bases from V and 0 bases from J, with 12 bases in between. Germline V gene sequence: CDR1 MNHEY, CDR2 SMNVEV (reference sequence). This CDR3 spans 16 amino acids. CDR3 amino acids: CASSFSGQSSYNEQFF. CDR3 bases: TGTGCCAGCAGTTTTTCCGGACAGAGCTCCTACAATGAGCAGTTCTTC.

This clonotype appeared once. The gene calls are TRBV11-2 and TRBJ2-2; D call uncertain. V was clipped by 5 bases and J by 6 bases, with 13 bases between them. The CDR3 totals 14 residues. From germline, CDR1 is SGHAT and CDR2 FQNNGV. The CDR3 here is CASSPYSEPGELFF. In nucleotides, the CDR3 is TGTGCCAGCAGCCCATACAGTGAACCCGGGGAGCTGTTTTTT.

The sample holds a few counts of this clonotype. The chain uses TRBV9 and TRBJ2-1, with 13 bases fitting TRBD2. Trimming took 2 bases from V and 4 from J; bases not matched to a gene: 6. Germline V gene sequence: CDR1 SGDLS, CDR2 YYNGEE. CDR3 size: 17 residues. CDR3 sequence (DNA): TGTGCCAGCAGCGTCTGGACTAGCGGGGGCCAATACAATGAGCAGTTCTTC. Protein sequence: CASSVWTSGGQYNEQFF.

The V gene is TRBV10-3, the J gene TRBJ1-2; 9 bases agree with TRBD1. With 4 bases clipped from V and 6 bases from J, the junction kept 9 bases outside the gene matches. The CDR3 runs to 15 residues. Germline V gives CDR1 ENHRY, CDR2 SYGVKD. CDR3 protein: CAISGPGQGRNGYTF. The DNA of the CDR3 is TGTGCCATCAGTGGACCGGGACAGGGTCGCAATGGCTACACCTTC.

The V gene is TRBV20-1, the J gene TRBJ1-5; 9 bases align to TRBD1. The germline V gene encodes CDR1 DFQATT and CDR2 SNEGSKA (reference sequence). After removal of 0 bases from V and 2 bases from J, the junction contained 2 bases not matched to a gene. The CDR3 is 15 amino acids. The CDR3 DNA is TGCAGTGCTAGAGACCGGGACAGGGGCAATCAGCCCCAGCATTTT. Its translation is CSARDRDRGNQPQHF.

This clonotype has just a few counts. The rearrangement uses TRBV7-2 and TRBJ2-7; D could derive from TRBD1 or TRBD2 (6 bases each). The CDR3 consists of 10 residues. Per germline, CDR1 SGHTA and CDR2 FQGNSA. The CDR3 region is CAPGAGEQYF. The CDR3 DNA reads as TGTGCTCCGGGGGCGGGGGAGCAGTACTTC.

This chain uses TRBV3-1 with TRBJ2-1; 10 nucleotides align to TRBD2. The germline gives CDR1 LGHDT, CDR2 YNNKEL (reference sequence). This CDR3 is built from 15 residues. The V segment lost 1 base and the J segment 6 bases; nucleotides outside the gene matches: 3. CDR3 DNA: TGTGCCAGCAGCCAAGTAGCGGGAGGCGGCAATGAGCAGTTCTTC. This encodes CASSQVAGGGNEQFF.

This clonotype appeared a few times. CDR3 amino acids: CASSGRDSGANVLTF. The CDR3 nucleotides read TGCGCCAGCAGCGGGAGGGACTCTGGGGCCAACGTCCTGACTTTC. The V and J genes are TRBV4-3 and TRBJ2-6; 7 bases line up with TRBD2. The CDR3 totals 15 residues. V dropped 5 bases and J dropped 0; count of bases not matched to a gene: 1. Per the germline V gene, CDR1 is LGHNA and CDR2 is YSLEER.

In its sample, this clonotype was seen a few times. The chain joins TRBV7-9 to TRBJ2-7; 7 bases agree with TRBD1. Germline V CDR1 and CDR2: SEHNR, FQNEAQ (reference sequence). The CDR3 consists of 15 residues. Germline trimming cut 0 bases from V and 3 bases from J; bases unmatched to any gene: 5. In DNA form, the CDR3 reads TGTGCCAGCAGCTTAGCGGGACAGACAGGCTACGAGCAGTACTTC. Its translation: CASSLAGQTGYEQYF.

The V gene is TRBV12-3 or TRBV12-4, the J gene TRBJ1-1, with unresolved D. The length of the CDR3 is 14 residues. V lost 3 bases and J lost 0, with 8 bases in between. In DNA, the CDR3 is TGTGCCAGCAGTTTGGTCCAGGTGAACACTGAAGCTTTCTTT. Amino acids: CASSLVQVNTEAFF.